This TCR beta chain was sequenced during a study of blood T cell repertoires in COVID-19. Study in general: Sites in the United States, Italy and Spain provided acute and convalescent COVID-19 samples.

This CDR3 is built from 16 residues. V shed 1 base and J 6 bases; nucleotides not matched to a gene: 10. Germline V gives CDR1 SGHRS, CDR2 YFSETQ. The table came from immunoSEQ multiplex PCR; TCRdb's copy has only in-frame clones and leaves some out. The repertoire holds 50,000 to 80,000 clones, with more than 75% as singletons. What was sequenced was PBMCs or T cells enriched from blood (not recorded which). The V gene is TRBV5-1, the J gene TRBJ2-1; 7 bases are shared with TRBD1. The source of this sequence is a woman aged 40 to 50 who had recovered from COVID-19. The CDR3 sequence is CASSLSARQGTNEQFF. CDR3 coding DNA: TGCGCCAGCAGCTTGTCAGCGCGACAGGGAACCAATGAGCAGTTCTTC.